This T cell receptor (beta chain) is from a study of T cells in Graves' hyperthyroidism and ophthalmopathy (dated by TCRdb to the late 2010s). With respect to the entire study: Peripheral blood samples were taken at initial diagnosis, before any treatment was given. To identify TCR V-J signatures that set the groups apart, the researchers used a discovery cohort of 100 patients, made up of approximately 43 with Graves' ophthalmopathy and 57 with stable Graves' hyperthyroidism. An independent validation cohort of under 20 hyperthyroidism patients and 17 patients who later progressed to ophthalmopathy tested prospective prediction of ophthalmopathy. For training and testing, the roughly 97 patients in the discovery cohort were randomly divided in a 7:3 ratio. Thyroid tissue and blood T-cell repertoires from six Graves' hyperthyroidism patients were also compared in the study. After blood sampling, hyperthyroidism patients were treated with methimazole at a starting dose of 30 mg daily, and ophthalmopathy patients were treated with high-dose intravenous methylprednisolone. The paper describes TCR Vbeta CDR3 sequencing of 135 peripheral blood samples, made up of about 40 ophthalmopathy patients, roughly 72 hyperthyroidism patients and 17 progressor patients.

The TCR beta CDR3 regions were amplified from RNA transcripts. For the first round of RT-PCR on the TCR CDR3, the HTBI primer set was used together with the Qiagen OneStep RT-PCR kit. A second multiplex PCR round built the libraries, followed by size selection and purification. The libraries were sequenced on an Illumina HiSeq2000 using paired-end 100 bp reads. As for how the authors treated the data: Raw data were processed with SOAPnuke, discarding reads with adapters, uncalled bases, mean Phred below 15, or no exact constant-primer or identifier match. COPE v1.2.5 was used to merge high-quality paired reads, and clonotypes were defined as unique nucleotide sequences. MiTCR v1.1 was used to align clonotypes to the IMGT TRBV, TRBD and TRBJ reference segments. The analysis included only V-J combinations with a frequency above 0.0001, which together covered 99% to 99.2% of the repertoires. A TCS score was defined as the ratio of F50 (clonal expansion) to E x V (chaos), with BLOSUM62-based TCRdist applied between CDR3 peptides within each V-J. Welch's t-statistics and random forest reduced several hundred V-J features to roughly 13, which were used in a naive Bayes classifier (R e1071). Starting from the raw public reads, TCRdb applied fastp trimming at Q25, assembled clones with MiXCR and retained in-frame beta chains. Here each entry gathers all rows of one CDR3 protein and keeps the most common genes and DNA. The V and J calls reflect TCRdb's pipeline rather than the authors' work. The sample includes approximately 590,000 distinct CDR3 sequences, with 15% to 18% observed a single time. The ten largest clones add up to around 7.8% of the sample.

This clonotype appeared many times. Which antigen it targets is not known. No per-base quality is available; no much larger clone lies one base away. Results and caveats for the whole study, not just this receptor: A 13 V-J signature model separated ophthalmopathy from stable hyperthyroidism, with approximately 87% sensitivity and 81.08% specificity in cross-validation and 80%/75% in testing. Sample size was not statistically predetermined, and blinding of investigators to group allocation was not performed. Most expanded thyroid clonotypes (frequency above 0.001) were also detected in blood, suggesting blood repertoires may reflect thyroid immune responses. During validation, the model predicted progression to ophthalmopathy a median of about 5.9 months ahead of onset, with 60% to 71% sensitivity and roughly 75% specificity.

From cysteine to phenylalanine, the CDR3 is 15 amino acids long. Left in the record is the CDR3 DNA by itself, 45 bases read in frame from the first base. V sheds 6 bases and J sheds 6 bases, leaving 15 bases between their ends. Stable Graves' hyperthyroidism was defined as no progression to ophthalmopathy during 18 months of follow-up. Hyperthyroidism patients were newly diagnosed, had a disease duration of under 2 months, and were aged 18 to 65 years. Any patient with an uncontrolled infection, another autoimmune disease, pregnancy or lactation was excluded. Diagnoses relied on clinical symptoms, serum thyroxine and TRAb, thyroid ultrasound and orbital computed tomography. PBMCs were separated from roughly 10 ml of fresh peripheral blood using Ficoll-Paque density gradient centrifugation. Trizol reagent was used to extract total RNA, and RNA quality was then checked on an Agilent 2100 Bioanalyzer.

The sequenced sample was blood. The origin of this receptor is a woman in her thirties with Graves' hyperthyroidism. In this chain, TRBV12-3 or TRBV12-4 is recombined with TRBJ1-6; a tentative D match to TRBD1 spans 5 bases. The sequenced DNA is TGTGCCAGCAGCTATCGGGGGACGTCTAATTCACCCCTCCACTTT. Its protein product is CASSYRGTSNSPLHF.